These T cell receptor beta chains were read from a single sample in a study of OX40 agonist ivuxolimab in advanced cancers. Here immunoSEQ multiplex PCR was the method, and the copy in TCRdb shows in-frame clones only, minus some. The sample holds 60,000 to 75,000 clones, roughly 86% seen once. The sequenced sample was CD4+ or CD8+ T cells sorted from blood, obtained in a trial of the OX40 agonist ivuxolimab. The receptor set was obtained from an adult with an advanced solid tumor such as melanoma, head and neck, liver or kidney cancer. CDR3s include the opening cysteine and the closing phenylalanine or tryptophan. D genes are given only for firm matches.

cdr3_aa: CASSLGTSEGAFF
v_call: TRBV5-1
d_call: NA
j_call: TRBJ1-1

cdr3_aa: CASSQDPGGGTDTQYF
v_call: TRBV4-2
d_call: TRBD1
j_call: TRBJ2-3

cdr3_aa: CSVATPGREGGYTF
v_call: TRBV29-1
d_call: NA
j_call: TRBJ1-2

cdr3_aa: CASSLGLEEKLFF
v_call: TRBV5-1
d_call: NA
j_call: TRBJ1-4

cdr3_aa: CASSYIGRAYEQYF
v_call: TRBV6-5
d_call: TRBD2
j_call: TRBJ2-7

cdr3_aa: CASSFGNQPQHF
v_call: TRBV28
d_call: NA
j_call: TRBJ1-5

cdr3_aa: CASSLSGRGRRNYGYTF
v_call: TRBV5-6
d_call: NA
j_call: TRBJ1-2

cdr3_aa: CASSPAPAIYGYTF
v_call: TRBV11-2
d_call: NA
j_call: TRBJ1-2

cdr3_aa: CASSLYRDYGYTF
v_call: TRBV28
d_call: NA
j_call: TRBJ1-2

cdr3_aa: CASSLAVRDTGELFF
v_call: TRBV7-9
d_call: NA
j_call: TRBJ2-2

cdr3_aa: CASSSLRGNEQYF
v_call: TRBV2
d_call: NA
j_call: TRBJ2-7

cdr3_aa: CASIGRGERMNTEAFF
v_call: TRBV28
d_call: NA
j_call: TRBJ1-1

cdr3_aa: CASNAHDSGNTIYF
v_call: TRBV28
d_call: NA
j_call: TRBJ1-3

cdr3_aa: CASSLGQGRNQPQHF
v_call: TRBV7-3
d_call: NA
j_call: TRBJ1-5

cdr3_aa: CASSEYKGGWETQYF
v_call: TRBV25-1
d_call: TRBD1
j_call: TRBJ2-5

cdr3_aa: CASSFRQGANNEQFF
v_call: TRBV27
d_call: TRBD1
j_call: TRBJ2-1

cdr3_aa: CASSFPGGNTIYF
v_call: TRBV7-8
d_call: NA
j_call: TRBJ1-3

cdr3_aa: CASSSISGRAGNEQFF
v_call: TRBV28
d_call: TRBD2
j_call: TRBJ2-1

cdr3_aa: CASIGTGSGANVLTF
v_call: TRBV6-6
d_call: TRBD1
j_call: TRBJ2-6

cdr3_aa: CASSIAAGPPYEQYF
v_call: TRBV19
d_call: NA
j_call: TRBJ2-7

cdr3_aa: CASGRHGYETGEQYF
v_call: TRBV19
d_call: TRBD1
j_call: TRBJ2-7

cdr3_aa: CASSSQAKNIQYF
v_call: TRBV7-2
d_call: NA
j_call: TRBJ2-4

cdr3_aa: CASSLRGDEQFF
v_call: TRBV28
d_call: NA
j_call: TRBJ2-1

cdr3_aa: CASRPGGAAHQETQYF
v_call: TRBV19
d_call: NA
j_call: TRBJ2-5

cdr3_aa: CASSPDSNYGYTF
v_call: TRBV18
d_call: NA
j_call: TRBJ1-2

cdr3_aa: CAWSVQGASNQPQHF
v_call: TRBV30
d_call: TRBD1
j_call: TRBJ1-5

cdr3_aa: CASSESGGIRLFF
v_call: TRBV6-1
d_call: NA
j_call: TRBJ1-4